This TCR beta chain was captured in a study of cytomegalovirus exposure and HLA in healthy donors. Primers included in the PCR were 60 Vbeta and 13 Jbeta primers. This table comes from immunoSEQ multiplex PCR, and its TCRdb copy is limited to in-frame clones, with some not included. The sample yields fewer than 150,000 clones, more than 70% seen once. As for this clone: Its antigen is unknown.

This CDR3 comprises 17 residues. CDR1 and CDR2 (germline): MGHRA, YSYEKL. V lost 0 bases to trimming and J lost 0 bases, with 14 bases between them. Study outcomes and limitations: Most TCR sequences proved rare, with some public TCRs found in many donors.

This sequence joins TRBV4-1 and TRBJ1-1; D not certain. This sequence was found in a man aged 25 to 45 in good health and CMV-seronegative. The specimen sequenced was PBMCs. In DNA, the CDR3 is TGCGCCAGCAGCCAAGATGGGTGGGCAACCATGAACACTGAAGCTTTCTTT. It is translated as CASSQDGWATMNTEAFF.